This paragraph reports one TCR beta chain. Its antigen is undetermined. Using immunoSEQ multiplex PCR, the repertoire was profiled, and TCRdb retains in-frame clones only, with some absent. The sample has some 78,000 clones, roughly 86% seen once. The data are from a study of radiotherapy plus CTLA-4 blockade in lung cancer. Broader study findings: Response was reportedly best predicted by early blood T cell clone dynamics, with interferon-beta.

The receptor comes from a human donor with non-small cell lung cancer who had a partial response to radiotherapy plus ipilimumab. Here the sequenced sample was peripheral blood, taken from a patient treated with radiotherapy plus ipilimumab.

The CDR3 sequence is CASSLQGYYGYTF. DNA of the CDR3: TGTGCCAGCAGCTTACAGGGTTACTATGGCTACACCTTC. This chain joins TRBV7-6 and TRBJ1-2, with D perhaps TRBD1 (5 bases). CDR1 SGHVS and CDR2 FNYEAQ come from the germline V gene. The CDR3 contains 13 residues. Trimming pared 2 bases from V and 3 bases from J, leaving 7 bases between. Full variable domain (missing parts from reference TRBV7-6 and TRBJ1-2): GAGVSQSPRYKVTKRGQDVALRCDPISGHVSLYWYRQALGQGPEFLTYFNYEAQQDKSGLPNDRFSAERPEGSISTLTIQRTEQRDSAMYRCASSLQGYYGYTFGSGTRLTVV.